This T cell receptor beta chain derives from a study of blood T cells in healthy people across ages. Study-level findings and limits: Older age coincided with a roughly linear decline in TCR beta diversity per million T cells.

For every donor, a draw yielded approximately 9.8 milliliters of peripheral blood. Samples had at least 6 million PBMCs isolated from them. The second PCR ran about 6 to 11 cycles with a sample-barcoded 5' primer and J-beta primers. TCRdb processed the 5' RACE reads anew with MiXCR; each CDR3 protein has one entry. The profile covers roughly 700,000 distinct CDR3 sequences, with about half appearing a single time and under 35% taken by the ten largest. The germline V gene has CDR1 LGHNT and CDR2 FRNRAP. This CDR3 has 15 residues. V gave up 5 bases and J gave up 4 bases; unmatched junction bases: 3. A word on this clonotype: Its antigen remains unknown.

The chain is built from TRBV12-5 and TRBJ2-3; 13 nucleotides agree with TRBD2. The sequenced sample was blood. The sequence derives from a woman aged 60-75 years in good health. CDR3 DNA sequence: TGTGCTAGTGGTGCCGGGACTAGCGGGGCAGATACGCAGTATTTT. Encoded protein: CASGAGTSGADTQYF.